A selection of T cell receptor beta chains follows, all from one sample in a study of CD4+ T cells in melanoma. TCRdb's copy holds only in-frame clones and misses some; the assay was immunoSEQ multiplex PCR. The sample contains fewer than 150,000 clones, 80% to 95% of which appear only once. All receptors derive from a human donor with melanoma. The CDR3 runs from the conserved cysteine through the conserved F or W. D genes are given only for firm matches. Expanded clones get a size class; other rows say once, few or many, or leave the size out.

j_call d_call clone_size v_call cdr3_aa cdr3_nt
TRBJ1-2 - - TRBV30 CASSRGNYGYTF TGTGCCTCCTCGAGAGGGAACTATGGCTACACCTTC
TRBJ1-1 - - TRBV5-1 CASSFEGGDTEAFF TGCGCCAGCAGCTTTGAGGGTGGGGACACTGAAGCTTTCTTT
TRBJ1-1 - once TRBV4-1 CASSQEFGGGYTEAFF TGCGCCAGCAGCCAAGAGTTTGGGGGGGGATACACTGAAGCTTTCTTT
TRBJ1-2 - - TRBV7-9 CASSLISSDGYTF TGTGCCAGCAGCTTGATCTCGTCAGATGGCTACACCTTC
TRBJ1-1 - - TRBV2 CASSRQVNTEAFF TGTGCCAGCAGCCGTCAGGTGAACACTGAAGCTTTCTTT
TRBJ1-3 - once TRBV7-9 CASGDYTIYF TGTGCCAGCGGAGATTACACCATATATTTT
TRBJ2-5 - once TRBV7-3 CASSLGLQETQYF TGTGCCAGCAGCTTAGGGCTCCAAGAGACCCAGTACTTC
TRBJ2-3 - - TRBV4-2 CASNQDGLVSTDTQYF TGTGCCAGCAACCAAGATGGTCTAGTAAGCACAGATACGCAGTATTTT
TRBJ2-7 TRBD2 - TRBV30 CAWSVGRAGYF TGTGCCTGGAGTGTAGGGAGGGCGGGGTACTTC
TRBJ2-2 - few TRBV5-1 CASSLARLNTGELFF TGCGCCAGCAGCTTAGCCAGGTTGAACACCGGGGAGCTGTTTTTT
TRBJ2-3 - - TRBV2 CASSTGDTQYF TGTGCCAGCAGCACAGGGGATACGCAGTATTTT
TRBJ1-2 - - TRBV5-1 CASSLSGGTDGYTF TGCGCCAGCAGCTTGTCGGGCGGGACCGATGGCTACACCTTC
TRBJ1-5 TRBD1 - TRBV19 CASSDRDFSNQPQHF TGTGCCAGTAGTGACAGGGACTTTAGCAATCAGCCCCAGCATTTT
TRBJ1-1 - - TRBV4-1 CASSQERTQTMNTEAFF TGCGCCAGCAGCCAAGAAAGGACACAGACAATGAACACTGAAGCTTTCTTT
TRBJ1-5 TRBD1 - TRBV5-1 CASSPGGTGGNQPQHF TGCGCCAGCAGCCCCGGAGGGACAGGGGGCAATCAGCCCCAGCATTTT
TRBJ1-6 - - TRBV30 CAWSVGTLNSPLHF TGTGCCTGGAGTGTTGGGACCCTTAATTCACCCCTCCACTTT
TRBJ2-1 TRBD1 - TRBV2 CASSGAGTGDEQFF TGTGCCAGCAGTGGAGCCGGAACAGGGGATGAGCAGTTCTTC
TRBJ1-6 - - TRBV19 CASSIGGSNNSPLHF TGTGCCAGTAGTATAGGAGGTTCCAATAATTCACCCCTCCACTTT
TRBJ2-1 TRBD2 - TRBV4-2 CASSPIGIFDGLAGGRSSYNEQFF TGTGCCAGCAGCCCCATTGGTATATTCGATGGACTAGCGGGGGGAAGGAGCTCCTACAATGAGCAGTTCTTC
TRBJ1-4 TRBD1 - TRBV18 CASKQADRVNEKLFF TGTGCCAGTAAGCAGGCGGACAGGGTAAACGAAAAACTGTTTTTT
TRBJ2-6 - few TRBV29-1 CSVEMEPGANVLTF TGCAGCGTTGAAATGGAACCTGGGGCCAACGTCCTGACTTTC
TRBJ2-1 - - TRBV28 CASSLHVSYNEQFF TGTGCCAGCAGTTTACACGTGTCCTACAATGAGCAGTTCTTC
TRBJ2-1 TRBD2 once TRBV11-2 CASSYPSGEQFF TGTGCCAGCAGCTACCCTAGCGGGGAGCAGTTCTTC
TRBJ1-3 - few TRBV30 CAWSPGPSSGNTIYF TGTGCCTGGAGTCCAGGCCCGTCCTCTGGAAACACCATATATTTT
TRBJ2-2 - - TRBV4-1 CASSRGPNTGELFF TGCGCCAGCAGCCGGGGCCCGAACACCGGGGAGCTGTTTTTT
TRBJ2-1 TRBD1 - TRBV9 CASSVEGQVYNEQFF TGTGCCAGCAGCGTAGAGGGACAGGTCTACAATGAGCAGTTCTTC
TRBJ2-3 - - TRBV11-2 CASSLGLTNTQYF TGTGCCAGCAGCTTAGGGTTAACTAATACGCAGTATTTT
TRBJ1-2 - - TRBV11-2 CASSEPGSYGYTF TGTGCCAGCAGCGAACCGGGGTCATATGGCTACACCTTC
TRBJ1-5 - few TRBV4-1 CASSPWDVNSNQPQHF TGCGCCAGCAGCCCCTGGGACGTAAATAGCAATCAGCCCCAGCATTTT
TRBJ1-3 TRBD1 - TRBV6-6 CASRGVQGPGNTIYF TGTGCCAGTCGGGGGGTACAGGGGCCTGGAAACACCATATATTTT
TRBJ2-4 TRBD1 - TRBV5-1 CASSRNTGENIQYF TGCGCCAGCAGCCGCAATACAGGGGAAAACATTCAGTACTTC
TRBJ2-2 - - TRBV5-1 CASSLEVAGSRGTGELFF TGCGCCAGCAGCTTGGAGGTCGCGGGGTCGAGAGGCACCGGGGAGCTGTTTTTT
TRBJ1-6 TRBD1 - TRBV9 CASSVLQGNSPLHF TGTGCCAGCAGCGTATTACAGGGGAACTCACCCCTCCACTTT
TRBJ1-2 TRBD1 - TRBV30 CAFRARGTVHGYTF TGTGCCTTCCGCGCCCGAGGGACAGTTCATGGCTACACCTTC
TRBJ2-1 - - TRBV21-1 CASSILPGQGMGNEQFF TGTGCCAGCAGCATCCTACCGGGACAGGGAATGGGCAATGAGCAGTTCTTC
TRBJ1-2 - - TRBV7-2 CASIRGTF TGTGCCAGCATCAGAGGGACCTTC
TRBJ1-1 - - TRBV6-4 CASGPGTANTEAFF TGTGCCAGCGGTCCAGGGACCGCGAACACTGAAGCTTTCTTT
TRBJ2-5 - - TRBV7-9 CASSLAGQTGETQYF TGTGCCAGCAGCTTAGCAGGACAGACTGGAGAGACCCAGTACTTC
TRBJ2-6 - - TRBV21-1 CASSVGQGSYGANVLTF -
TRBJ2-5 TRBD2 - TRBV7-7 CASSLEAGGAVRGTQYF TGTGCCAGCAGCTTAGAGGCCGGGGGGGCCGTTCGGGGGACCCAGTACTTC